The source of this TCR beta chain is a study of long-term antiretroviral therapy in people with HIV. Running of the v3.0 immunoSEQ assay took place at survey level. Assay: immunoSEQ multiplex PCR; the TCRdb copy retains only in-frame clones and omits some. This sample has approximately 11,000 clones, with around four fifths found just once. At least one PBMC sample before ART and at least two after were required. The samples comprised roughly 1-11 million cryopreserved PBMC ahead of DNA extraction. Points from the study as a whole: The ART regimens used between about 2004 and 2018 may be less effective than current ones.

This clone came up once. The antigen is unknown. The CDR3 sequence is 16 residues long. Trimming shortened V by 6 bases and J by 0 bases, and 15 bases separated the two germline ends. Germline V gene lookup returns CDR1 LNHDA and CDR2 SQIVND (reference sequence). Sequencing used unsorted PBMCs, obtained 7 to 7.5 years after starting antiretroviral therapy. The receptor's source is a middle-aged man with HIV. J is TRBJ2-1 and V is TRBV19, with D perhaps matching TRBD2 (5 bases). CDR3 DNA sequence: TGTGCCAGTAGACGGGAAGACGCGAGCTCCTACAATGAGCAGTTCTTC. It translates to CASRREDASSYNEQFF.